This passage covers 17 T cell receptor beta chains from one sample sequenced in a study of blood T cell repertoires in COVID-19. Profiling relied on immunoSEQ multiplex PCR, and the TCRdb table lists in-frame clones only, not all of them. The data hold fewer than 300,000 clones, with approximately 80% observed a single time. What was sequenced was peripheral blood. These TCRs come from a human donor in a cohort sampled during active COVID-19.

The gene calls are TRBV5-1 and TRBJ2-6; maybe TRBD1 (5 bases). Looked up from germline, CDR1 is SGHRS and CDR2 is YFSETQ. V gave up 4 bases and J gave up 2 bases, with 10 bases separating them. The CDR3 is 15 amino acids. For the CDR3, the DNA is TGCGCCAGCAGCAATACAGGAACTGGGGCCAACGTCCTGACTTTC. Its translation: CASSNTGTGANVLTF.

This clone was seen a handful of times. This chain links TRBV28 with TRBJ2-2, with no clear D. This CDR3 comprises 14 residues. Trimming shortened V by 5 bases and J by 6 bases, and 13 bases separated the two germline ends. CDR1 and CDR2 from the germline V gene are MDHEN and SYDVKM. The CDR3 loop is CASSMTDAAGELFF. The CDR3 DNA follows: TGTGCCAGCAGTATGACCGACGCGGCCGGGGAGCTGTTTTTT.

The chain recombines TRBV4-3 with TRBJ2-7; 8 nucleotides align to TRBD1. Germline values: CDR1 LGHNA, CDR2 YSLEER. This CDR3 has 16 residues. With 0 bases clipped from V and 3 bases from J, the junction kept 7 bases outside the gene matches. CDR3 DNA sequence: TGCGCCAGCAGCCAAGAAATAACAGGGGGTGACTACGAGCAGTACTTC. The encoded protein is CASSQEITGGDYEQYF.

This clone was seen just once. The rearrangement links TRBV27 to TRBJ2-3; 9 nucleotides line up with TRBD2. Germline CDR1 and CDR2: MNHEY and SMNVEV (reference sequence). Trimming cost V 1 base and J 1 base; bases outside gene matches: 3. CDR3 size: 16 residues. The CDR3 sequence is CASSLYVAGGTDTQYF. Written as DNA, the CDR3 is TGTGCCAGCAGTTTATACGTAGCGGGAGGCACAGATACGCAGTATTTT.

Only one count was recorded for this clone. The rearrangement uses TRBV10-2 and TRBJ1-3, with 10 positions matching TRBD1. V lost 4 bases and J lost 0; bases outside the gene matches: 6. There are 17 residues in the CDR3. Germline V gene sequence: CDR1 WSHSY, CDR2 SAAADI. As DNA, the CDR3 is TGCGCCAGCAGTGGGTGGGGACAGGGGAGCTCTGGAAACACCATATATTTT. It encodes CASSGWGQGSSGNTIYF.

A single count supports this clone. The rearrangement links TRBV7-2 to TRBJ2-5; 9 nucleotides align to TRBD2. The V gene's germline CDR1 is SGHTA and CDR2 FQGNSA. Germline trimming cut 5 bases from V and 4 bases from J; bases unmatched to any gene: 5. The CDR3 runs 14 residues. In DNA form, the CDR3 reads TGTGCCAGCAGCCCAGGACTAGCGAGAGAGACCCAGTACTTC. It is translated as CASSPGLARETQYF.

The chain uses TRBV19 and TRBJ1-5; no clear D. The germline V gene encodes CDR1 LNHDA and CDR2 SQIVND (reference sequence). The CDR3 is made up of 14 amino acids. The germline V and J ends were trimmed by 6 bases and 0 bases, with 9 bases remaining between them. The chain's CDR3 is CASSQLPSNQPQHF. DNA of the CDR3: TGTGCCAGTAGCCAGTTACCTAGCAATCAGCCCCAGCATTTT.

The chain combines TRBV18 with TRBJ1-5; the D gene is possibly TRBD1 (6 bases). The CDR3 has 15 amino acids. Germline values: CDR1 KGHSH, CDR2 LQKENI. V lost 1 base and J lost 4, with 11 bases in between. The CDR3 reads CASSPRKTGNQPQHF. The CDR3 nucleotides are TGTGCCAGCTCACCACGGAAAACAGGGAATCAGCCCCAGCATTTT.

The V gene is TRBV19, the J gene TRBJ1-1, with a possible D match to TRBD1 (6 bases). CDR3 length equals 14 residues. The V and J ends lost 8 bases and 10 bases respectively, with 23 bases between them. Germline V lookup: CDR1 LNHDA, CDR2 SQIVND (reference sequence). The CDR3, as DNA: TGTGCCAGTTCCGGGACACGGAATTCACTCGGAGCTTTCTTT. It translates to CASSGTRNSLGAFF.

The rearrangement links TRBV7-2 to TRBJ2-7; 14 bases are shared with TRBD2. The CDR3 spans 16 residues. Germline V lookup: CDR1 SGHTA, CDR2 FQGNSA. Trimming removed 5 bases from V and 7 bases from J; junction bases left unmatched: 10. As DNA, the CDR3 is TGTGCCAGCAGCCCGAAGAGACTAGCGGGGGGGCTTGAGCAGTACTTC. This gives the protein CASSPKRLAGGLEQYF.

This sequence joins TRBV18 and TRBJ1-2; tentative D call: TRBD1 (5 bases). Looked up from germline, CDR1 is KGHSH and CDR2 is LQKENI. Between the trimmed V and J ends, which lost 2 bases and 0 bases, there was a span of 16 bases. The CDR3 spans 17 residues. The CDR3 region is CASSPYRFQWANYGYTF. The CDR3, as DNA: TGTGCCAGCTCACCATACAGGTTCCAATGGGCTAACTATGGCTACACCTTC.

This clone appeared a single time. The rearrangement uses TRBV28 and TRBJ2-2; the D gene is possibly TRBD1 (5 bases). The CDR3 contains 15 residues. Trimming pared 1 base from V and 5 bases from J, leaving 11 bases between. Germline lookup yields CDR1 MDHEN and CDR2 SYDVKM. CDR3 nucleotides: TGTGCCAGCAGTTTATTCAGGGTGGGGACCGGGGAGCTGTTTTTT. Protein sequence: CASSLFRVGTGELFF. Supplemented by reference TRBV28 and TRBJ2-2, the full variable domain reads DVKVTQSSRYLVKRTGEKVFLECVQDMDHENMFWYRQDPGLGLRLIYFSYDVKMKEKGDIPEGYSVSREKKERFSLILESASTNQTSMYLCASSLFRVGTGELFFGEGSRLTVL.

This CDR3 reads CASSPRLAGYTDTQYF. CDR3 DNA: TGTGCCAGCAGCCCACGACTAGCGGGGTACACAGATACGCAGTATTTT. The chain couples TRBV11-1 to TRBJ2-3, with 11 bases matching TRBD2. This CDR3 comprises 16 residues. Per the germline V gene, CDR1 is SGHAT and CDR2 is FQDESV (reference sequence). V lost 5 bases, J lost 2 bases, and 6 bases stayed unmatched.

V usage is TRBV19 and J usage is TRBJ1-2, with 8 nucleotides matching TRBD1. The CDR3 has 15 residues. Germline V gene data show CDR1 as LNHDA and CDR2 as SQIVND (reference sequence). V dropped 4 bases and J dropped 7; count of bases not matched to a gene: 11. The CDR3 here is CASSTPFDRGSGYTF. The CDR3 DNA is TGTGCCAGTAGTACGCCCTTTGACAGGGGAAGTGGCTACACCTTC.

This clone was seen at least ten times. This rearrangement joins TRBV6-6 to TRBJ1-2, with D tentatively TRBD1 (6 bases). The CDR3 length is 13 residues. Trimming took 6 bases from V and 2 from J, leaving 10 bases between them. CDR1 and CDR2 (germline): MNHNY, SVGAGI (reference sequence). CDR3 in amino acids: CASRSQGNYGYTF. CDR3 DNA: TGTGCCAGCAGGTCACAGGGCAACTATGGCTACACCTTC.

The V call is TRBV11-2, the J call TRBJ1-3; D remains ambiguous. This CDR3 region has 16 residues. The V and J ends lost 1 base and 1 base respectively, with 11 bases between them. Germline lookup yields CDR1 SGHAT and CDR2 FQNNGV. Written as DNA, the CDR3 is TGTGCCAGCAGCTTAGTCCGAGCCGGTTCTGGAAACACCATATATTTT. This encodes CASSLVRAGSGNTIYF. Variable domain in full (rest from reference TRBV11-2 and TRBJ1-3): EAGVAQSPRYKIIEKRQSVAFWCNPISGHATLYWYQQILGQGPKLLIQFQNNGVVDDSQLPKDRFSAERLKGVDSTLKIQPAKLEDSAVYLCASSLVRAGSGNTIYFGEGSWLTVV.

The rearrangement links TRBV5-1 to TRBJ2-1; TRBD1 aligns across 8 bases. Losses at the gene ends were 3 bases for V and 0 bases for J; bases not matched to a gene: 2. The CDR3 is 15 amino acids. Germline loops: CDR1 SGHRS, CDR2 YFSETQ. This CDR3 is CASSSGGVSYNEQFF. In DNA, the CDR3 is TGCGCCAGCAGCTCAGGGGGCGTCTCCTACAATGAGCAGTTCTTC.